This T cell receptor (beta chain) was sequenced in a study of preoperative IRX-2 immunotherapy in early breast cancer. The protocol was immunoSEQ multiplex PCR, while the TCRdb copy is restricted to in-frame clones and leaves out a portion. This sample has some 22,000 clones, with 90% to 95% found just once. Indicated treatment: preoperative locoregional IRX-2 cytokine immunotherapy. Patients received preoperative, locoregional IRX-2 cytokine immunotherapy in a phase Ib study. Germline CDR1 and CDR2: MDHEN and SYDVKM. V was trimmed by 3 bases and J by 0 bases, leaving 12 bases between them. CDR3 size: 16 residues.

The sequence was collected from a human donor with breast cancer. Specimen: tumor tissue, collected after IRX-2 immunotherapy. The V call is TRBV28, the J call TRBJ1-5, with D possibly matching TRBD1 (5 bases). This CDR3 reads CASSLPQGFSNQPQHF. CDR3 nucleotides: TGTGCCAGCAGTTTGCCGCAGGGTTTTAGCAATCAGCCCCAGCATTTT.